These 30 T cell receptor beta chains were all obtained from the same sample, sequenced in a study of CXCR4 blockade with PD-1 therapy in pancreatic cancer. Produced via immunoSEQ multiplex PCR; TCRdb's table is partial and in-frame only. The sample records around 1,600 clones, roughly 39% being singletons. The specimen was tumor tissue. The receptors here all came from a human donor with pancreatic ductal adenocarcinoma.

The chain is built from TRBV18 and TRBJ1-5, with D possibly being TRBD1 (5 bases). Trimming took 6 bases from V and 2 from J, leaving 17 bases between them. CDR1 and CDR2 from the germline V gene are KGHSH and LQKENI. This CDR3 comprises 16 residues. This CDR3 reads CASSPKQAEGNQPQHF. CDR3 coding DNA: TGTGCCAGCTCTCCAAAACAGGCGGAAGGCAATCAGCCCCAGCATTTT.

This clone turned up a few times. The chain links TRBV11-3 to TRBJ1-4; D is unresolved. The germline CDR1 and CDR2 sequences are SGHNT and YENEEA. CDR3 length: 15 residues. V was cut by 5 bases and J by 8 bases, with 18 bases left in between. CDR3 sequence (DNA): TGTGCCAGCAGCGTATCCGGGTCCCCGGGGGAAAAACTGTTTTTT. Translated, it gives CASSVSGSPGEKLFF.

This clone appeared a few times. The gene calls are TRBV6-7 and TRBJ1-2; 8 bases match TRBD1. TRBV6-7 is sorted into the ORF group, with uncertain function. CDR3 length equals 14 residues. The J segment lost 4 bases and the V segment lost 9 bases, leaving 10 bases of the junction unmatched. CDR3 coding DNA: TGTGCCAGTTTATCCTCCACAGGGGGCTATGGCTACACCTTC. Translating gives CASLSSTGGYGYTF.

Only a few counts were recorded for this clone. This chain uses TRBV9 with TRBJ2-3, with 8 bases aligning to TRBD2. The CDR3 runs 13 residues. V trimming: 5 bases; J trimming: 5 bases; junction bases outside the gene matches: 4. Germline V CDR1 and CDR2: SGDLS, YYNGEE. As DNA, the CDR3 is TGTGCCAGCAGGCCGCGGGGGGAAGATACGCAGTATTTT. The encoded protein is CASRPRGEDTQYF.

The gene calls are TRBV18 and TRBJ2-3; D is unresolved. In germline, CDR1 is KGHSH, CDR2 LQKENI. The CDR3 has 15 amino acids. The ends were cut back, 1 base at V and 1 base at J, with 9 bases in the middle. CDR3 region: CASSPLQARTDTQYF. In nucleotides, the CDR3 is TGTGCCAGCTCACCACTGCAGGCTCGCACAGATACGCAGTATTTT.

This clone turned up a few times. J is TRBJ1-4 and V is TRBV28; tentative D call: TRBD1 (5 bases). V lost 2 bases and J lost 13, with 11 bases in between. Germline V gives CDR1 MDHEN, CDR2 SYDVKM. The CDR3 runs to 12 residues. The CDR3 bases are TGTGCCAGCAGTTTAAAAGGGACCGGACTGTTTTTT. Translated: CASSLKGTGLFF.

The chain is built from TRBV19 and TRBJ1-5; D is unclear. Germline assignment: CDR1 LNHDA and CDR2 SQIVND (reference sequence). This CDR3 comprises 17 residues. Trimming left V 1 base short and J 3 bases short, with 16 bases between. The CDR3 nucleotides are TGTGCCAGTAGTATAGCCGGCTCACGAGGAGCCAATCAGCCCCAGCATTTT. Protein product: CASSIAGSRGANQPQHF.

The chain employs TRBV18 and TRBJ2-3; D may be TRBD1 (5 bases). The CDR3 contains 14 residues. Germline CDR1 reads KGHSH; CDR2 reads LQKENI. V gave up 3 bases and J gave up 4 bases, with 11 bases separating them. The CDR3 DNA is TGTGCCAGCTCACCGGATCAGGGTTCAGATACGCAGTATTTT. It translates to CASSPDQGSDTQYF.

The chain is built from TRBV9 and TRBJ2-5, with D perhaps being TRBD1 or TRBD2 (5 bases each). The V end lost 4 bases, the J end lost 0 bases, and 10 bases lay between the germline ends. Germline V CDR1 and CDR2: SGDLS, YYNGEE. CDR3 size: 14 residues. CDR3 amino acids: CASSRRGHQETQYF. CDR3 DNA: TGTGCCAGCAGCCGCCGGGGCCACCAAGAGACCCAGTACTTC.

This clone was detected a few times. The chain uses TRBV9 and TRBJ1-2; a weak D match, TRBD1 (5 bases). Germline CDR1 is SGDLS and CDR2 is YYNGEE. V was clipped by 8 bases and J by 4 bases, with 15 bases between them. The CDR3 consists of 13 residues. The CDR3 nucleotides read TGTGCCAGAGGGGACCCGGGTAGCTATGGCTACACCTTC. It specifies CARGDPGSYGYTF. The entire variable domain, with the rest obtained from reference TRBV9 and TRBJ1-2, is as follows: DSGVTQTPKHLITATGQRVTLRCSPRSGDLSVYWYQQSLDQGLQFLIQYYNGEERAKGNILERFSAQQFPDLHSELNLSSLELGDSALYFCARGDPGSYGYTFGSGTRLTVV.

CDR3 sequence: CASSPRTGFYEQYV. Here the CDR3 DNA reads TGTGCCAGCTCACCGAGGACAGGTTTCTACGAGCAGTACGTC. The chain carries TRBV18 and TRBJ2-7; 7 bases map to TRBD1. This CDR3 region has 14 residues. The junction had 5 bases not matched to a gene; V was cut back by 3 bases and J by 3 bases. Germline values: CDR1 KGHSH, CDR2 LQKENI.

Notes on this clone: Some base is unread or ambiguous, which is why its residue reads as X. In nucleotides, the CDR3 is TGTGCCAGCAGTGAATCGGACAGGTCGCARTTCTTC. Amino acid sequence: CASSESDRSXFF. In full, the CDR3 is CASSESDRSQFF. The chain uses TRBV9 and TRBJ2-1, with 7 bases aligning to TRBD1. Trimming took 5 bases from V and 16 from J; bases not matched to a gene: 12. The CDR3 has 12 amino acids. Looked up from germline, CDR1 is SGDLS and CDR2 is YYNGEE.

A few counts support this clone. This rearrangement joins TRBV9 to TRBJ2-3; D perhaps matches TRBD2 (6 bases). This CDR3 contains 15 residues. Germline V gives CDR1 SGDLS, CDR2 YYNGEE. V was pared by 0 bases and J by 5 bases, with 13 bases between. The CDR3 coding sequence is TGTGCCAGCAGCGTAGAGGCGGGGACGATAGATACGCAGTATTTT. Residues: CASSVEAGTIDTQYF.

This clone was recorded a few times. This chain links TRBV30 with TRBJ2-2; 7 bases line up with TRBD1. Germline trimming cut 2 bases from V and 5 bases from J; bases unmatched to any gene: 5. This CDR3 is built from 14 residues. The germline CDR1 and CDR2 sequences are GTSNPN and SVGIG (reference sequence). The CDR3 DNA follows: TGTGCCTGGAGTAAGGGGGCCGGGACCGGGGAGCTGTTTTTT. Translation gives CAWSKGAGTGELFF.

This clone appeared once. The chain has TRBV19 and TRBJ2-5; D might be TRBD1 (6 bases). CDR3 length: 15 amino acids. Trimming stripped 4 bases from V and 5 bases from J, with 17 bases between. Germline assignment: CDR1 LNHDA and CDR2 SQIVND (reference sequence). The CDR3 here is CASSTSSQGYETQYF. The CDR3 DNA reads TGTGCCAGTAGTACCTCCTCCCAGGGGTACGAGACCCAGTACTTC.

The chain links TRBV19 to TRBJ2-2; D is perhaps TRBD1 or TRBD2 (6 bases each). The CDR3 is 15 amino acids. V dropped 1 base and J dropped 7 bases, with 13 bases sitting between them. The germline V gene has CDR1 LNHDA and CDR2 SQIVND (reference sequence). The CDR3, as DNA: TGTGCCAGTAGTATAGCGGGGGCCGGCATCGGGGAGCTGTTTTTT. It specifies CASSIAGAGIGELFF. Based on the CDR3 plus reference TRBV19 and TRBJ2-2, the full variable domain is DGGITQSPKYLFRKEGQNVTLSCEQNLNHDAMYWYRQDPGQGLRLIYYSQIVNDFQKGDIAEGYSVSREKKESFPLTVTSAQKNPTAFYLCASSIAGAGIGELFFGEGSRLTVL.

By its share, this clone is medium-sized. The V gene is TRBV11-3, the J gene TRBJ1-1; tentative D call: TRBD1 (5 bases). The CDR3 extends over 16 amino acids. Germline CDR1 SGHNT, CDR2 YENEEA. Between the trimmed V and J ends, which lost 3 bases and 3 bases, there was a span of 17 bases. The CDR3 here is CASSLGGAGRHTEAFF. CDR3 bases: TGTGCCAGCAGCTTGGGAGGCGCAGGGCGGCACACTGAAGCTTTCTTT.

The V call is TRBV19, the J call TRBJ1-3; D may be TRBD1 (6 bases). Germline CDR1 and CDR2: LNHDA and SQIVND (reference sequence). The CDR3 is made up of 16 amino acids. Trimming took off 4 bases at V and 2 bases at J, with 15 bases between the two ends. This CDR3 is CASSNGLAGAGNTIYF. In DNA form, the CDR3 reads TGTGCCAGTAGTAACGGGTTGGCAGGGGCTGGAAACACCATATATTTT.

This rearrangement joins TRBV9 to TRBJ1-6, with D uncertain. Trimming removed 4 bases at V and 9 bases at J, with 14 bases between. Germline V gene lookup returns CDR1 SGDLS and CDR2 YYNGEE. This CDR3 comprises 14 residues. The CDR3 bases are TGTGCCAGCAGCCTAGTGCGGAACAGTTCACCCCTCCACTTT. Protein sequence: CASSLVRNSSPLHF.

The rearrangement links TRBV30 to TRBJ2-3, with TRBD1 as a possible D gene (6 bases). V lost 6 bases to trimming and J lost 0 bases, with 13 bases between them. The CDR3 contains 14 residues. From germline, CDR1 is GTSNPN and CDR2 SVGIG (reference sequence). For the CDR3, the DNA is TGTGCCTGCCCCCCGGGACAAAGCACAGATACGCAGTATTTT. As protein: CACPPGQSTDTQYF.

The chain combines TRBV19 with TRBJ1-5; D not resolved. CDR1 is LNHDA, CDR2 SQIVND, per germline (reference sequence). V lost 5 bases, J lost 6 bases, and 11 bases lay in between. The CDR3 extends over 13 amino acids. The CDR3 DNA sequence: TGTGCCAGTAGTCAGGCAGGCGGTCAGCCCCAGCATTTT. Its protein product is CASSQAGGQPQHF. Full variable domain (remainder filled in from reference TRBV19 and TRBJ1-5): DGGITQSPKYLFRKEGQNVTLSCEQNLNHDAMYWYRQDPGQGLRLIYYSQIVNDFQKGDIAEGYSVSREKKESFPLTVTSAQKNPTAFYLCASSQAGGQPQHFGDGTRLSIL.

The V and J genes are TRBV14 and TRBJ1-2; 7 bases are a match to TRBD1. Germline values: CDR1 SGHDN, CDR2 FVKESK. The CDR3 consists of 15 residues. V trimming: 0 bases; J trimming: 4 bases; junction bases outside the gene matches: 5. The CDR3 DNA reads as TGTGCCAGCAGCCAAGAGACAGGGCCGAGCTATGGCTACACCTTC. Its translation is CASSQETGPSYGYTF.

This clone was counted a few times. V is TRBV15 and J is TRBJ1-5; 10 nucleotides agree with TRBD1. The CDR3 runs to 18 residues. CDR1 is LNHNV, CDR2 YYDKDF, per germline (reference sequence). Trimming cost V 1 base and J 4 bases; bases outside gene matches: 10. The CDR3 sequence is CATSRAYVLGQGNQPQHF. The CDR3 coding sequence is TGTGCCACCAGCAGAGCCTACGTGTTGGGACAGGGGAATCAGCCCCAGCATTTT.

This clone was picked up a small number of times. This chain connects TRBV9 to TRBJ2-5, with D perhaps matching TRBD2 (6 bases). The ends were cut back, 5 bases at V and 0 bases at J, with 8 bases in the middle. Germline V gene sequence: CDR1 SGDLS, CDR2 YYNGEE. The CDR3 has 13 amino acids. CDR3 in amino acids: CASSGDYQETQYF. CDR3 DNA: TGTGCCAGCAGTGGGGACTACCAAGAGACCCAGTACTTC.

The J gene is TRBJ2-1, the V gene TRBV19; 7 bases agree with TRBD1. The CDR3 length is 13 residues. CDR1 and CDR2 (germline): LNHDA, SQIVND (reference sequence). V lost 3 bases to trimming and J lost 4 bases; unmatched junction nucleotides: 0. CDR3 bases: TGTGCCAGTAGTATGGGACAGTACAATGAGCAGTTCTTC. This codes for CASSMGQYNEQFF.

This clone was seen a few times. The CDR3 protein is CASSATRDRTQETQYF. The CDR3 nucleotides read TGTGCCAGCAGCGCGACTCGGGACAGGACCCAAGAGACCCAGTACTTC. V is TRBV14 and J is TRBJ2-5, with 8 bases identical to TRBD1. Germline loops: CDR1 SGHDN, CDR2 FVKESK. The CDR3 length is 16 residues. Trimming cost V 5 bases and J 1 base; bases outside gene matches: 9.

V gene TRBV4-1 combines with J gene TRBJ2-5; D is undetermined. The V gene lost 0 bases and the J gene lost 5 bases, with 13 bases spanning the gap. The CDR3 is 15 amino acids. CDR1 is MGHRA, CDR2 YSYEKL, per germline. CDR3 in amino acids: CASSQDWLGRETQYF. In DNA form, the CDR3 reads TGCGCCAGCAGCCAAGATTGGTTGGGCCGGGAGACCCAGTACTTC.

The rearrangement links TRBV11-3 to TRBJ1-1, with unresolved D. Trimming removed 1 base at V and 3 bases at J, with 9 bases between. Germline loops: CDR1 SGHNT, CDR2 YENEEA. The CDR3 contains 14 residues. The CDR3 region is CASSLVGADTEAFF. The CDR3 coding sequence is TGTGCCAGCAGCTTAGTGGGAGCCGACACTGAAGCTTTCTTT. The full variable domain, completed using reference TRBV11-3 and TRBJ1-1, is EAGVVQSPRYKIIEKKQPVAFWCNPISGHNTLYWYLQNLGQGPELLIRYENEEAVDDSQLPKDRFSAERLKGVDSTLKIQPAELGDSAVYLCASSLVGADTEAFFGQGTRLTVV.

The rearrangement joins TRBV30 to TRBJ1-3; D is undetermined. Trimming removed 2 bases from V and 0 bases from J, with 14 bases in between. Germline CDR1 and CDR2: GTSNPN and SVGIG (reference sequence). This CDR3 is 16 amino acids long. CDR3 in amino acids: CAWSTFIASSGNTIYF. The CDR3 nucleotides read TGTGCCTGGAGTACTTTTATAGCGAGCTCTGGAAACACCATATATTTT.

V gene TRBV30 combines with J gene TRBJ2-3; a possible D gene is TRBD2 (5 bases). Trimming removed 3 bases at V and 1 base at J, with 17 bases between. CDR3 length: 16 residues. Germline assignment: CDR1 GTSNPN and CDR2 SVGIG (reference sequence). CDR3 DNA sequence: TGTGCCTGGAGCGATGGGTCCTCCGGGGGCACAGATACGCAGTATTTT. The encoded protein is CAWSDGSSGGTDTQYF.